A selection of T cell receptor beta chains follows, all from one sample in a study of vaccination and CD4 T cells after COVID-19. Each CDR3 protein gets one entry after TCRdb re-called the PCR reads with MiXCR. The data show about 20,000 distinct CDR3 sequences, with less than 55% seen just once and around 9% held by the top ten. The antigens for these receptors are not known. The sequencing sample was made of CD4+ T cells from blood, cultured in vitro. Source of these receptors: a human donor who had recovered from COVID-19. CDR3s include the opening cysteine and the closing phenylalanine or tryptophan. D genes are given only for firm matches. Clone size is stated in some rows and not others, as once, few, many or a class when expanded.

abundance | len | d_gene | j_gene | v_gene | CDR3nt | CDR3aa
. | 13 | . | TRBJ1-1 | TRBV18 | TGTGCCAGCTCACCAGGGGGGAACACTGAAGCTTTCTTT | CASSPGGNTEAFF
once | 15 | TRBD2 | TRBJ2-2 | TRBV19 | TGTGCCAGTAGTCCGGGACTAGCTAACACCGGGGAGCTGTTTTTT | CASSPGLANTGELFF
. | 14 | TRBD2 | TRBJ2-1 | TRBV7-3 | TGTGCCAGCAGCCCCGGACTAGTTCGGGGTGAGCAGTTCTTC | CASSPGLVRGEQFF
few | 14 | TRBD1 | TRBJ1-2 | TRBV20-1 | TGCAGTGCTAGAGGGGACAGGGCCTCCTATGGCTACACCTTC | CSARGDRASYGYTF
. | 14 | . | TRBJ2-7 | TRBV7-2 | TGTGCCAGCAGCCGACACGGGACCGCCTACGAGCAGTACTTC | CASSRHGTAYEQYF
. | 13 | . | TRBJ1-1 | TRBV7-2 | TGTGCCAGCAGCTTAGGGGGCGACACTGAAGCTTTCTTT | CASSLGGDTEAFF
. | 15 | . | TRBJ2-2 | TRBV27 | TGTGCCAGCAGTTTATTAGGGGGGAACACCGGGGAGCTGTTTTTT | CASSLLGGNTGELFF
. | 13 | . | TRBJ1-5 | TRBV30 | TGTGTCTGGAGCCGCAGTGGTGCTGAGCCCCAGCATTTT | CVWSRSGAEPQHF
. | 12 | . | TRBJ1-2 | TRBV30 | TGTGCCTGGAGCCCCTCAATTTGGGGCTACACCTTC | CAWSPSIWGYTF
. | 15 | . | TRBJ2-1 | TRBV27 | TGTGCCAGCAGTTTATCTGACCCCTCCTATAATGAGCAGTTCTTT | CASSLSDPSYNEQFF
. | 14 | . | TRBJ2-7 | TRBV2 | TGTGCCAGCACCGAGGTAGACTCTCGATTCGAGCAGTACTTC | CASTEVDSRFEQYF
. | 15 | TRBD2 | TRBJ2-5 | TRBV27 | TGTGCCAGCAGTTTACTAGCGGGAGCGTGGGAGACCCAGTACTTC | CASSLLAGAWETQYF
few | 14 | TRBD1 | TRBJ1-1 | TRBV7-2 | TGTGCCAGCAGCTTCCAGGGGGTTGGGACTGAAGCTTTCTTT | CASSFQGVGTEAFF
. | 14 | . | TRBJ1-1 | TRBV7-2 | TGTGCCAGCGGATCGGGCCGAATGAACACTGAAGCTTTCTTT | CASGSGRMNTEAFF
few | 13 | . | TRBJ1-1 | TRBV7-2 | TGTGCCAGCACCGAGGGGGGGGGGCTGCAAGCTTTCTTT | CASTEGGGLQAFF
. | 12 | . | TRBJ2-7 | TRBV5-4 | TGTGCCAGCAGCGCGAATTCCTACGAGCAGTACTTC | CASSANSYEQYF
. | 15 | TRBD2 | TRBJ2-1 | TRBV19 | TGTGCCTCTAGTCGGGGGGTAGCGGGGGCGAGTGAGCAGTTCTTC | CASSRGVAGASEQFF
. | 13 | TRBD1 | TRBJ2-5 | TRBV10-3 | TGTGCCATCAGAGGGACAGGGATAGAGACCCAGTACTTC | CAIRGTGIETQYF
. | 14 | TRBD2 | TRBJ2-2 | TRBV7-3 | TGTGCCAGCAGCTTAGACGGGAGGGCCGGGGAGCTGTTTTTT | CASSLDGRAGELFF
. | 10 | . | TRBJ1-1 | TRBV20-1 | TGCGCGGCCGGCGGGGGTCAAGCTTTCTTT | CAAGGGQAFF
few | 16 | . | TRBJ1-2 | TRBV7-2 | TGTGCCAGCAGCCTCCAGGCGGGGGAGGGGGTTGATGGCTACACCTTC | CASSLQAGEGVDGYTF
few | 15 | TRBD1 | TRBJ1-1 | TRBV6-2/TRBV6-3 | TGTGCCAGCAGTTACGACTCCGGGACAGGGAGTGAAGCTTTCTTT | CASSYDSGTGSEAFF
. | 14 | . | TRBJ1-5 | TRBV12-3/TRBV12-4 | TGTGCCAGCAGGTTACAGGGTGGCAATCAGCCCCAGCATTTT | CASRLQGGNQPQHF
few | 14 | . | TRBJ1-1 | TRBV6-5 | TGTGCCAGCAGTTACACCCAACCGAACACTGAAGCTTTCTTT | CASSYTQPNTEAFF
. | 11 | . | TRBJ2-7 | TRBV29-1 | TGCAGCGTTGAAAAGGGGGGCGAGCAGTACTTC | CSVEKGGEQYF
. | 11 | . | TRBJ2-3 | TRBV27 | TGTGCCAGCAGTTTAAGAGATACGCAGTATTTT | CASSLRDTQYF
. | 16 | TRBD2 | TRBJ2-1 | TRBV5-1 | TGCGCCAGCAGCTCCCTGTCGGGAGGGGAATTAAATGAGCAGTTCTTC | CASSSLSGGELNEQFF
few | 16 | TRBD2 | TRBJ2-5 | TRBV6-5 | TGTGCCAGCAGTTACTCGCGCACGGGGGGACAAGAGACCCAGTACTTC | CASSYSRTGGQETQYF
few | 16 | TRBD1 | TRBJ1-1 | TRBV2 | TGTGCCAGCAGTTACAATCGGGACAGGCCAAACACTGAAGCTTTCTTT | CASSYNRDRPNTEAFF
. | 16 | . | TRBJ1-5 | TRBV24-1 | TGTGCCACCAGTGATGGCGGAGGGGCCAGCAATCAGCCCCAGCATTTT | CATSDGGGASNQPQHF
. | 16 | . | TRBJ1-5 | TRBV6-1 | TGTGCCAGCAGCCGCCAGGGGCGAGGGAGCAATCAGCCCCAGCATTTT | CASSRQGRGSNQPQHF
once | 14 | . | TRBJ2-1 | TRBV29-1 | TGCAGCGGATACGGGACTCCAGACCACAATGAGCAGTTCTTC | CSGYGTPDHNEQFF
few | 15 | TRBD1 | TRBJ2-2 | TRBV20-1 | TGCAGTGCTAGAGAGGGGCCCGGACAGGCCGGGGAGCTGTTTTTT | CSAREGPGQAGELFF
. | 15 | . | TRBJ1-5 | TRBV5-1 | TGCGCCAGCAGCTTGGAAGGGGGTGGCGATCAGCCCCAGCATTTT | CASSLEGGGDQPQHF
few | 16 | . | TRBJ1-5 | TRBV19 | TGTGCCAGTAGTATAGATAGGGCCCTCAGCAATCAGCCCCAGCATTTT | CASSIDRALSNQPQHF
. | 15 | . | TRBJ2-6 | TRBV7-9 | TGTGCCAGCAGCCGGGGCCCGTCTGGGGCCAACGTCCTGACTTTC | CASSRGPSGANVLTF
. | 14 | TRBD1 | TRBJ2-1 | TRBV30 | TGTGCCTGGAGTGCGACAGGGGGGTACAATGAGCAGTTCTTC | CAWSATGGYNEQFF
few | 15 | TRBD1 | TRBJ2-7 | TRBV11-2 | TGTGCCAGCAGCTTTGGACAGGGGGCGGCCTACGAGCAGTACTTC | CASSFGQGAAYEQYF
. | 15 | . | TRBJ2-3 | TRBV20-1 | TGCAGGGGACTGAGCGGGCAACTGAGCACAGATACGCAGTATTTT | CRGLSGQLSTDTQYF
few | 13 | . | TRBJ2-7 | TRBV15 | TGTGCCACCAGAGGAGGGAACATCTACGAGCAGTACTTC | CATRGGNIYEQYF
. | 17 | . | TRBJ2-3 | TRBV5-4 | TGTGCCAGCAGCCTCCCCCCCGGGACGAGAGGCACAGATACGCAGTATTTT | CASSLPPGTRGTDTQYF
. | 16 | . | TRBJ1-2 | TRBV19 | TGTGCCAGTACTAATGGGGAGGACGGGGTTTCCTATGGCTACACCTTC | CASTNGEDGVSYGYTF
. | 12 | . | TRBJ2-5 | TRBV18 | TGTGCCAGCTCACCTTCCAAAGAGACCCAGTACTTC | CASSPSKETQYF
. | 12 | . | TRBJ1-5 | TRBV28 | TGTGCCAGCAGCAACCCCCGGCAGCCCCAGCATTTT | CASSNPRQPQHF
. | 15 | . | TRBJ2-5 | TRBV25-1 | TGTGCCAGCAGTGAACTCAGGCGGGGCCAAGAGACCCAGTACTTC | CASSELRRGQETQYF
. | 16 | . | TRBJ1-3 | TRBV30 | TGTGCCTGGAGCCCCTGGACAGTGAGCTCTGGAAACACCATATATTTT | CAWSPWTVSSGNTIYF
. | 19 | TRBD1 | TRBJ1-5 | TRBV20-1 | TGCAGTGCTAGAGATCGATACAGGGGACGATATAGCCCCGATCAGCCCCAGCATTTT | CSARDRYRGRYSPDQPQHF
. | 13 | . | TRBJ2-4 | TRBV7-2 | TGTGCCAGCAGCCTCTGGGCCAAAAACATTCAGTACTTC | CASSLWAKNIQYF